This T cell receptor beta chain was sequenced for a study of cytomegalovirus exposure and HLA in healthy donors. Study context: Tens of millions of unique TCRs from HLA-typed donors were held in an early release of data.

Germline-derived CDR1 and CDR2 are SNHLY and FYNNEI. The CDR3 runs 13 residues. V gave up 6 bases and J gave up 5 bases, with 14 bases separating them. About this clone: Its antigen is undetermined.

Study-wide points: Because they were indistinguishable, some V segments, including TRBV6-2 and TRBV6-3, were excluded. There were some public TCRs occurring in many donors, but most TCR sequences were rare.

Vbeta (60) and Jbeta (13) primers were used in the PCR. Method: immunoSEQ multiplex PCR; TCRdb's copy keeps in-frame clones and lacks some. The sample table sets out around 140,000 clones. This clonotype originated in a woman in her forties in good health and CMV-seropositive. This rearrangement joins TRBV2 to TRBJ2-7, with a tentative D call TRBD1 (6 bases). The sample consisted of PBMCs. The CDR3 loop is CASRVTGYDEQYF. The CDR3 bases are TGTGCCAGCAGGGTCACAGGGTACGACGAGCAGTACTTC.